These 17 T cell receptor beta chains were all obtained from the same sample, sequenced in a study of blood T cell repertoires in COVID-19 (dated by TCRdb to 2019 to 2021). The method was the immunoSEQ multiplex PCR assay. As stored in TCRdb, this immuneACCESS dataset retains in-frame rearrangements with V and J assigned. A fraction of the clones does not appear; measured against another copy, unresolved V genes explain less than half of the discrepancy, and the remainder lacks a known reason. This sample comprises 380,000 or so clones, over 75% of them detected only once. The ten most abundant clones make up about 2.1% of the sample. Specimen: PBMCs or T cells enriched from blood (not recorded which). The source of these receptors is a woman aged 40 to 49 with acute COVID-19.

The chain employs TRBV5-4 and TRBJ2-7; 8 bases match TRBD2. The CDR3 consists of 13 residues. Germline-derived CDR1 and CDR2 are SGHNT and YYREEE (reference sequence). Trimming cost V 4 bases and J 2 bases; bases outside gene matches: 2. The CDR3: CASSVGLAYEQYF. The CDR3 nucleotides read TGTGCCAGCAGCGTGGGACTAGCCTACGAGCAGTACTTC.

This chain uses TRBV5-1 with TRBJ2-1; 9 bases match TRBD2. V lost 4 bases, J lost 6 bases, and 8 bases stayed unmatched. Germline-derived CDR1 and CDR2 are SGHRS and YFSETQ. The length of the CDR3 is 15 residues. CDR3 sequence: CASSGGSGGSNEQFF. CDR3 DNA: TGCGCCAGCAGCGGGGGTAGCGGGGGCTCCAATGAGCAGTTCTTC.

The V and J genes are TRBV25-1 and TRBJ1-2; D is ambiguous. The CDR3 extends over 13 amino acids. Germline-derived CDR1 and CDR2 are MGHDK and SYGVNS. The V end lost 1 base, the J end lost 6 bases, and 9 bases lay between the germline ends. This CDR3 reads CASSEWAVDGYTF. The CDR3 DNA sequence: TGTGCCAGCAGTGAATGGGCAGTCGATGGCTACACCTTC.

In nucleotides, the CDR3 is TGTGCCAGCTCCCGCGGGGGGATTGAAGAGACCCAGTACTTC. Translating gives CASSRGGIEETQYF. The rearrangement uses TRBV6-5 and TRBJ2-5; 8 bases are a match to TRBD2. Germline V gene data show CDR1 as MNHEY and CDR2 as SVGAGI. Unmatched junction bases numbered 8, after V lost 8 bases and J lost 3 bases. The CDR3 has 14 amino acids.

The sample holds one count of this clone. This rearrangement joins TRBV27 to TRBJ2-1, with 7 bases aligning to TRBD1. CDR1 and CDR2 from the germline V gene are MNHEY and SMNVEV (reference sequence). This CDR3 is built from 16 residues. With 7 bases clipped from V and 0 bases from J, the junction kept 9 bases outside the gene matches. CDR3 sequence reads: CASTMDRPSSYNEQFF. Written as DNA, the CDR3 is TGTGCCAGCACGATGGACAGGCCGAGCTCCTACAATGAGCAGTTCTTC.

The chain employs TRBV12-5 and TRBJ2-1, with TRBD2 as a possible D gene (5 bases). The V end was cut by 0 bases, the J end by 7 bases, with 16 bases between. The germline V gene has CDR1 LGHNT and CDR2 FRNRAP. The CDR3 extends over 16 amino acids. CDR3 protein: CASGLVLRAGGNEQFF. CDR3 in DNA: TGTGCTAGTGGTTTGGTACTGCGGGCAGGTGGGAATGAGCAGTTCTTC.

V is TRBV7-6 and J is TRBJ2-1; D gene unclear. Trimming took 3 bases from V and 1 from J, leaving 7 bases between them. There are 14 residues in the CDR3. The germline gives CDR1 SGHVS, CDR2 FNYEAQ. In DNA form, the CDR3 reads TGTGCCAGCAGCTTGAGCCGATCCTACAATGAGCAGTTCTTC. Residues: CASSLSRSYNEQFF.

The chain recombines TRBV6-1 with TRBJ2-1; TRBD1 aligns across 7 bases. The CDR3 sequence is 18 residues long. Germline loops: CDR1 MNHNS, CDR2 SASEGT. V was clipped by 4 bases and J by 5 bases; unmatched bases: 17. This chain's CDR3 is CASSAKKPGRGINNEQFF. The DNA of the CDR3 is TGTGCCAGCAGTGCCAAGAAGCCGGGCAGGGGGATCAACAATGAGCAGTTCTTC.

V and J are TRBV7-9 and TRBJ2-3; unclear D gene. Trimming pared 0 bases from V and 5 bases from J, leaving 12 bases between. Looked up from germline, CDR1 is SEHNR and CDR2 is FQNEAQ (reference sequence). This CDR3 contains 15 residues. The DNA of the CDR3 is TGTGCCAGCAGCTTAGCGCTGACCGCGGTAGATACGCAGTATTTT. Protein product: CASSLALTAVDTQYF.

This chain joins TRBV4-1 and TRBJ1-3, with D possibly being TRBD1 (6 bases). This CDR3 is built from 18 residues. Trimming took 0 bases from V and 3 from J, leaving 18 bases between them. CDR1 is MGHRA and CDR2 is YSYEKL in the germline V gene. The CDR3 reads CASSQDHIPGAYGNTIYF. CDR3 bases: TGCGCCAGCAGCCAAGATCACATCCCAGGGGCTTATGGAAACACCATATATTTT.

This clone was picked up a small number of times. The chain uses TRBV11-2 and TRBJ1-4; 7 positions match TRBD1. Germline lookup yields CDR1 SGHAT and CDR2 FQNNGV. CDR3 length: 16 residues. Losses at the gene ends were 1 base for V and 4 bases for J; bases not matched to a gene: 6. CDR3 sequence: CASSLGTGGDNEKLFF. CDR3 in DNA: TGTGCCAGCAGCTTAGGGACAGGTGGTGATAATGAAAAACTGTTTTTT. The full variable domain, with the rest looked up from reference TRBV11-2 and TRBJ1-4, is EAGVAQSPRYKIIEKRQSVAFWCNPISGHATLYWYQQILGQGPKLLIQFQNNGVVDDSQLPKDRFSAERLKGVDSTLKIQPAKLEDSAVYLCASSLGTGGDNEKLFFGSGTQLSVL.

This sequence joins TRBV19 and TRBJ1-4; D might be TRBD1 (5 bases). The CDR3 loop spans 14 amino acids. V gave up 7 bases and J gave up 8 bases, with 17 bases separating them. CDR1 is LNHDA, CDR2 SQIVND, per germline (reference sequence). CDR3 in amino acids: CASTTPGVGEKLFF. The DNA for the CDR3 is TGTGCCAGTACCACACCGGGGGTTGGAGAAAAACTGTTTTTT.

The chain is built from TRBV6-2 or TRBV6-3 and TRBJ2-1; 9 bases align to TRBD2. Germline values: CDR1 MNHEY, CDR2 SVGEGT. The V segment lost 5 bases and the J segment 2 bases; nucleotides outside the gene matches: 7. The CDR3 totals 16 residues. The CDR3 DNA is TGTGCCAGCAGTGGGCGGGGGGGCGTCGCCTACAATGAGCAGTTCTTC. Protein: CASSGRGGVAYNEQFF.

The genes are TRBV18 and TRBJ2-3; perhaps TRBD1 as D (6 bases). Germline assignment: CDR1 KGHSH and CDR2 LQKENI. The CDR3 length is 15 residues. V lost 0 bases and J lost 8, with 15 bases in between. CDR3 loop: CASSPPDQGSSTQYF. CDR3 nucleotide sequence: TGTGCCAGCTCACCACCGGATCAGGGGTCGTCTACGCAGTATTTT.

The chain uses TRBV27 and TRBJ1-3, with 8 positions matching TRBD1. The CDR3 runs to 14 residues. V shed 5 bases and J 4 bases; nucleotides not matched to a gene: 4. Germline V gene data show CDR1 as MNHEY and CDR2 as SMNVEV (reference sequence). CDR3 bases: TGTGCCAGCAGTCAGGGGGCCCCAGGAAACACCATATATTTT. Translation gives CASSQGAPGNTIYF.

This clone was seen only once. This sequence joins TRBV10-2 and TRBJ1-5; D not resolved. The CDR3 loop spans 13 amino acids. CDR1 and CDR2 from the germline V gene are WSHSY and SAAADI. The ends were cut back, 2 bases at V and 6 bases at J, with 8 bases in the middle. The CDR3 DNA is TGCGCCAGCAGTGAGGGGAGTCGTCAGCCCCAGCATTTT. Protein product: CASSEGSRQPQHF.

In its sample, this clone was seen once. The genes are TRBV20-1 and TRBJ1-6; 8 bases are a match to TRBD1. The germline V gene encodes CDR1 DFQATT and CDR2 SNEGSKA (reference sequence). V trimming: 3 bases; J trimming: 7 bases; junction bases outside the gene matches: 5. This CDR3 region has 14 residues. The CDR3 region has the DNA TGCAGTGCTAGTTATGGACAGGGAAATTCACCCCTCCACTTT. Residues: CSASYGQGNSPLHF.